This T cell receptor beta chain originates from a study of blood T cells in healthy people across ages. For the second PCR, which ran for about 6 to 12 cycles, a sample-barcoded 5' primer and a J-beta primer mix were used. TCRdb fed the 5' RACE reads into MiXCR, producing one record per CDR3 protein. Of about 510,000 distinct CDR3 sequences detected, about a quarter appear once; the ten largest clones hold 3.6%. The table lists this clonotype with a few counts. CDR3 length: 15 residues. The V end was cut by 5 bases, the J end by 6 bases, with 19 bases between. The sample was also linked to a second study, of T cells of mothers and their children. This second study says: The search for persistent microchimeric T cell clones detected none.

The sequencing input was blood. The source is a boy between 2 and 10 years old in good health. This chain joins TRBV12-3 or TRBV12-4 and TRBJ2-5, with D perhaps matching TRBD1 (6 bases). The CDR3 DNA sequence: TGTGCCAGCAGTAAGGACACAGGGTGGGGAAAGACCCAGTACTTC. Translation gives CASSKDTGWGKTQYF.